Listed here are 15 T cell receptor beta chains from one sample, sequenced in a study of identical twins. TCRdb reanalysed the 5' RACE reads using MiXCR and keeps one entry per CDR3 protein. The sample holds 260,000 or so distinct CDR3 sequences, 6% to 8.5% seen once. The same specimen was also included in a second study, on yellow fever vaccine responses in identical twins.

Specimen: CD8+ T cells sorted from blood. The origin of the receptors is a woman between 18 and 29 years old in good health.

The rearrangement links TRBV29-1 to TRBJ2-1; 8 bases fit TRBD2. V gave up 3 bases and J gave up 4 bases; unmatched junction bases: 8. In germline, CDR1 is SQVTM, CDR2 ANQGSEA. The CDR3 is made up of 15 amino acids. The CDR3 here is CSVEGASGGYNEQFF. For the CDR3, the DNA is TGCAGCGTTGAGGGGGCCAGCGGGGGATACAATGAGCAGTTCTTC.

The chain joins TRBV12-5 to TRBJ2-1; TRBD2 agrees at 7 bases. CDR1 LGHNT and CDR2 FRNRAP come from the germline V gene. V was pared by 5 bases and J by 8 bases, with 3 bases of the junction left unmatched. The CDR3 covers 12 residues. CDR3 sequence (DNA): TGTGCTAGTGGTCCTGGGGGGGATGAGCAGTTCTTC. It encodes CASGPGGDEQFF. Filled out from reference TRBV12-5 and TRBJ2-1, the complete variable domain reads DARVTQTPRHKVTEMGQEVTMRCQPILGHNTVFWYRQTMMQGLELLAYFRNRAPLDDSGMPKDRFSAEMPDATLATLKIQPSEPRDSAVYFCASGPGGDEQFFGPGTRLTVL.

This chain joins TRBV20-1 and TRBJ2-7, with TRBD1 matching 9 bases. The ends lost 6 bases at V and 0 bases at J; junction bases unmatched: 6. There are 14 residues in the CDR3. Germline V lookup: CDR1 DFQATT, CDR2 SNEGSKA (reference sequence). CDR3 sequence: CSAEQGASSYEQYV. The CDR3 DNA reads TGCAGTGCCGAACAGGGGGCGAGCTCCTACGAGCAGTACGTC.

The chain is built from TRBV2 and TRBJ2-1; D is ambiguous. The CDR3 spans 11 residues. CDR1 SNHLY and CDR2 FYNNEI come from the germline V gene. Trimming left V 8 bases short and J 6 bases short, with 8 bases between. The CDR3 loop is CASYLANEQFF. The CDR3 coding sequence is TGTGCCAGCTACCTTGCCAATGAGCAGTTCTTC.

The V gene is TRBV2, the J gene TRBJ2-7; 11 nucleotides agree with TRBD1. There are 15 residues in the CDR3. Germline loops: CDR1 SNHLY, CDR2 FYNNEI. Trimming removed 2 bases from V and 2 bases from J; junction bases left unmatched: 2. The CDR3 here is CASSEWGQGAYEQYF. The CDR3 DNA follows: TGTGCCAGCAGTGAATGGGGACAGGGGGCCTACGAGCAGTACTTC.

Many counts were recorded for this clonotype. The V gene is TRBV16, the J gene TRBJ1-1; D remains unclear. V dropped 8 bases and J dropped 6 bases, with 13 bases sitting between them. Germline CDR1 KGHSY, CDR2 FQNENV. The CDR3 is 12 residues long. CDR3 DNA: TGTGCCAGCCTACGGCGTAGTGCTGAAGCTTTCTTT. It encodes CASLRRSAEAFF.

This clonotype was seen only a few times. The chain recombines TRBV10-3 with TRBJ1-1, with 8 bases aligning to TRBD1. The CDR3 loop spans 14 amino acids. CDR1 and CDR2 from the germline V gene are ENHRY and SYGVKD. V gave up 3 bases and J gave up 7 bases; unmatched junction bases: 7. Written as DNA, the CDR3 is TGTGCCATCAGTGAACAGGGGGGGAGGGATGAAGCTTTCTTT. Translating it yields CAISEQGGRDEAFF.

The sample holds a few counts of this clonotype. This chain joins TRBV7-9 and TRBJ2-1, with unresolved D. The CDR3 has 12 residues. CDR1 is SEHNR, CDR2 FQNEAQ, per germline (reference sequence). Trimming removed 2 bases from V and 8 bases from J, with 7 bases in between. CDR3 DNA: TGTGCCAGCAGCTTAAACGTCTATGAGCAGTTCTTC. This encodes CASSLNVYEQFF.

This clonotype has at least ten counts. V gene TRBV3-1 combines with J gene TRBJ1-2; D gene ambiguous. Trimming shortened V by 1 base and J by 8 bases, and 14 bases separated the two germline ends. Per germline, CDR1 LGHDT and CDR2 YNNKEL (reference sequence). The CDR3 extends over 14 amino acids. As DNA, the CDR3 is TGTGCCAGCAGCCAAGCGGTGGGAAGTTTGGGCTACACCTTC. It is translated as CASSQAVGSLGYTF.

The sample holds many counts of this clonotype. V gene TRBV5-1 combines with J gene TRBJ2-5; a possible D gene is TRBD1 (6 bases). This CDR3 comprises 14 residues. The V and J ends lost 4 bases and 5 bases respectively, with 15 bases between them. Germline V gene data show CDR1 as SGHRS and CDR2 as YFSETQ. CDR3 region: CASSHDTGLETQYF. DNA for the CDR3: TGCGCCAGCAGCCACGATACAGGGTTGGAGACCCAGTACTTC.

DNA of the CDR3: TGCAGTGCTAGAGATCTGCGTGCCTACGAGCAGTACGTC. Protein: CSARDLRAYEQYV. The chain combines TRBV20-1 with TRBJ2-7, with no clear D. Germline-derived CDR1 and CDR2 are DFQATT and SNEGSKA (reference sequence). Deletions cut 0 bases from V and 2 bases from J, with 8 bases between. The CDR3 runs 13 residues.

This clonotype was detected a few times. This chain joins TRBV12-3 or TRBV12-4 and TRBJ2-1; D gene ambiguous. The CDR3 extends over 13 amino acids. Trimming cost V 0 bases and J 9 bases, with 9 bases left between them. In nucleotides, the CDR3 is TGTGCCAGCAGTTTAGCTAGTTGGGGTGAGCAGTTCTTC. Translation: CASSLASWGEQFF.

This clonotype has just a few counts. The V call is TRBV28, the J call TRBJ2-1; a weak D match, TRBD2 (6 bases). V lost 3 bases to trimming and J lost 5 bases, with 23 bases between them. The germline CDR1 and CDR2 sequences are MDHEN and SYDVKM. The CDR3 is 18 amino acids. In DNA, the CDR3 is TGTGCCAGCAGTTTCTCGCAACCCGGGGACTTCAACGACAATGAGCAGTTCTTC. Amino acids: CASSFSQPGDFNDNEQFF.

This clonotype was detected many times. The rearrangement joins TRBV6-1 to TRBJ2-1; D is tentatively TRBD1 or TRBD2 (5 bases each). Between the trimmed V and J ends, which lost 3 bases and 0 bases, there was a span of 12 bases. Germline V gene data show CDR1 as MNHNS and CDR2 as SASEGT. The CDR3 contains 16 residues. For the CDR3, the DNA is TGTGCCAGCAGTGACCCGGGGCCTAGCTCCTACAATGAGCAGTTCTTC. Translating gives CASSDPGPSSYNEQFF.

This clonotype turned up a few times. The genes are TRBV12-3 or TRBV12-4 and TRBJ2-1, with 12 nucleotides matching TRBD2. V was clipped by 5 bases and J by 3 bases; unmatched bases: 8. This CDR3 has 17 amino acids. This CDR3 reads CASSGQTSGRNYNEQFF. The CDR3 DNA is TGTGCCAGCAGTGGGCAGACTAGCGGGAGAAACTACAATGAGCAGTTCTTC.